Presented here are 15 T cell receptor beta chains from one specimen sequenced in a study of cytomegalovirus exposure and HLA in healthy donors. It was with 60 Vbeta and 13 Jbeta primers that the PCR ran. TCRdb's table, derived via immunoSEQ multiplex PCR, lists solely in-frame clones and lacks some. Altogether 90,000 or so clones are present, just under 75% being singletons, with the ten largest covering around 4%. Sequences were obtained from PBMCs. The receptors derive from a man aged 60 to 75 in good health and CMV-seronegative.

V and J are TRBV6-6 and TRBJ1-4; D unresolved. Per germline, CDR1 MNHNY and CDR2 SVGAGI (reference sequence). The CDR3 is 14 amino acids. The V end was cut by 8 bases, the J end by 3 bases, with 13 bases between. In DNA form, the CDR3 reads TGTGCCAGCCATTTCGTTGGCCCTAATGAAAAACTGTTTTTT. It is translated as CASHFVGPNEKLFF.

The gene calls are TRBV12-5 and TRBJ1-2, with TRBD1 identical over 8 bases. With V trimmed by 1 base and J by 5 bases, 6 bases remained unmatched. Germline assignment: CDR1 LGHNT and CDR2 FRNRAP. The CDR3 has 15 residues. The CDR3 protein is CASGLADRVGYGYTF. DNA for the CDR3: TGTGCTAGTGGTTTGGCGGACAGGGTCGGTTATGGCTACACCTTC.

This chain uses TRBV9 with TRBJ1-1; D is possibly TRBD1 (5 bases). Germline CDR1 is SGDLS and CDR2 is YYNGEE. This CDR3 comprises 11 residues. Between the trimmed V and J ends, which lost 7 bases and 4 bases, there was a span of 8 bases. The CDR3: CASGASTEAFF. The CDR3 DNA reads TGTGCCAGCGGGGCCTCCACTGAAGCTTTCTTT. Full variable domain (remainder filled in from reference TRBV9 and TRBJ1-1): DSGVTQTPKHLITATGQRVTLRCSPRSGDLSVYWYQQSLDQGLQFLIQYYNGEERAKGNILERFSAQQFPDLHSELNLSSLELGDSALYFCASGASTEAFFGQGTRLTVV.

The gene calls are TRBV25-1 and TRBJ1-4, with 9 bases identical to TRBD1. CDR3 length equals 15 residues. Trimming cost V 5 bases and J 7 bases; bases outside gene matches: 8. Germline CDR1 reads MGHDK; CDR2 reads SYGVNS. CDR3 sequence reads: CASSTHRGQGEKLFF. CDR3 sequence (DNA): TGTGCCAGCAGTACACACAGGGGGCAAGGTGAAAAACTGTTTTTT.

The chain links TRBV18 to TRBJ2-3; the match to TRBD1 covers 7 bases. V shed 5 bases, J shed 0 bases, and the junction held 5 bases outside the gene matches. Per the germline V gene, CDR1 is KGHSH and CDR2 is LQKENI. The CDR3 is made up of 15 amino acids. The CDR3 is CASSTTGRSTDTQYF. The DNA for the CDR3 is TGTGCCAGCTCAACGACAGGGCGTAGCACAGATACGCAGTATTTT.

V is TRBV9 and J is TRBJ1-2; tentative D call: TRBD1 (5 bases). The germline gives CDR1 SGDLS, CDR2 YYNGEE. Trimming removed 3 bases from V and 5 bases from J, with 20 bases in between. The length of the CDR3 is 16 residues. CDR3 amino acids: CASSEGPNRGGYGYTF. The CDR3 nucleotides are TGTGCCAGCAGCGAGGGGCCCAATCGGGGGGGATATGGCTACACCTTC.

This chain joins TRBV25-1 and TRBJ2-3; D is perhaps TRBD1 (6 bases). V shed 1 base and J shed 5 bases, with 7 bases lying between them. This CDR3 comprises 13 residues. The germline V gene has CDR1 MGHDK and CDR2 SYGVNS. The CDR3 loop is CASSEWGQDTQYF. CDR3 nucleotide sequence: TGTGCCAGCAGTGAATGGGGGCAAGATACGCAGTATTTT.

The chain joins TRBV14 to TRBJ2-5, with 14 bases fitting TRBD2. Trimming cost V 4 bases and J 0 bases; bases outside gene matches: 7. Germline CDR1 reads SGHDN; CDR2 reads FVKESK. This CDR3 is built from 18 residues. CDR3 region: CASSLWTSGGLNQETQYF. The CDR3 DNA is TGTGCCAGCAGCCTGTGGACTAGCGGGGGGTTAAACCAAGAGACCCAGTACTTC.

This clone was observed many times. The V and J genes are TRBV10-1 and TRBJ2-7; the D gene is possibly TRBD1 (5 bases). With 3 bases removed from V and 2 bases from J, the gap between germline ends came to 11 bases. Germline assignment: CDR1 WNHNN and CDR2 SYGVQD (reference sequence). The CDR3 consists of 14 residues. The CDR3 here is CASSESQGAYEQYF. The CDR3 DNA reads TGCGCCAGCAGTGAATCTCAGGGTGCCTACGAGCAGTACTTC.

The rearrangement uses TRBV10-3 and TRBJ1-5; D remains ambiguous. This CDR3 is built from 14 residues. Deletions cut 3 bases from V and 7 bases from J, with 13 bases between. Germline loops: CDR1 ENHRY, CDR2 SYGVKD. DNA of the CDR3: TGTGCCATCAGTGATGGGAGCCCGGAGCAGCCCCAGCATTTT. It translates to CAISDGSPEQPQHF.

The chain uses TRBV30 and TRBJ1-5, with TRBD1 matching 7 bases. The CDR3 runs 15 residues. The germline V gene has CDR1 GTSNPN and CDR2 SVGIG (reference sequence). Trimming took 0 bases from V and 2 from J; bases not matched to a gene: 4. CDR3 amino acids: CAWSVGTVGNQPQHF. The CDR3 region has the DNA TGTGCCTGGAGTGTGGGGACAGTGGGCAATCAGCCCCAGCATTTT.

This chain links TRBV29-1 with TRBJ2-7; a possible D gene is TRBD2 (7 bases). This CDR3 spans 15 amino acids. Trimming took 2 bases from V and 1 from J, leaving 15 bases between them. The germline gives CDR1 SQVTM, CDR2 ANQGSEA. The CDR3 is CSVEQNGGASYEQYF. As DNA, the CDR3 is TGCAGCGTTGAACAAAATGGGGGGGCGTCCTACGAGCAGTACTTC.

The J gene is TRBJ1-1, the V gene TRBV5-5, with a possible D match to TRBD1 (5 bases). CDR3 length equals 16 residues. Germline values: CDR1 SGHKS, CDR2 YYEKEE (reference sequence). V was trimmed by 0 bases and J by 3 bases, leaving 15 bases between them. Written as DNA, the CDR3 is TGTGCCAGCAGCTTGGGGGCTGGCGGGGCATACACTGAAGCTTTCTTT. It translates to CASSLGAGGAYTEAFF.

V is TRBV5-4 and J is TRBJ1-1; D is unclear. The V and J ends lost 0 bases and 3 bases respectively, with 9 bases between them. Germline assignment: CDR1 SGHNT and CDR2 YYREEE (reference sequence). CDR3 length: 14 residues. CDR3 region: CASSLASDYTEAFF. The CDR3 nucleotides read TGTGCCAGCAGCTTGGCGTCAGACTACACTGAAGCTTTCTTT.

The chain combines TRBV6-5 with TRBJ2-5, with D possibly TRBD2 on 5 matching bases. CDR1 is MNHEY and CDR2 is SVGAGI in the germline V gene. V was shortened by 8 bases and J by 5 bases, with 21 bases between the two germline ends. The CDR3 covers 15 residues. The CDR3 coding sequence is TGTGCCAGCTCCATGGGGAGCGGAAATGGGGAGACCCAGTACTTC. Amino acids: CASSMGSGNGETQYF.